These 4 T cell receptor beta chains were sequenced from one sample in a study of molecular identifiers for immune sequencing clone quantification. TCRdb reprocessed the PCR reads with MiXCR, giving one entry per CDR3 protein. This table holds about 630,000 distinct CDR3 sequences, roughly 25% found once. Sequenced: naive CD8+ T cells from blood, with Jurkat cell RNA spiked in. Noted subset: FACS-sorted CD8+CD4-CCR7+CD45RA+ naive T cells. These receptors were collected from a human donor in good health. Some libraries in this study had Jurkat cell RNA spiked in.

This rearrangement joins TRBV19 to TRBJ1-2; D remains ambiguous. Germline V CDR1 and CDR2: LNHDA, SQIVND (reference sequence). CDR3 size: 13 residues. The V gene lost 5 bases and the J gene lost 8 bases, with 15 bases spanning the gap. CDR3 in DNA: TGTGCCAGTAGTCCCCGATTTGAGGAGGGCTACACCTTC. It encodes CASSPRFEEGYTF. Full variable domain (missing parts from reference TRBV19 and TRBJ1-2): DGGITQSPKYLFRKEGQNVTLSCEQNLNHDAMYWYRQDPGQGLRLIYYSQIVNDFQKGDIAEGYSVSREKKESFPLTVTSAQKNPTAFYLCASSPRFEEGYTFGSGTRLTVV.

This clonotype was counted at least ten times. V is TRBV7-9 and J is TRBJ2-5; TRBD1 is a possible D gene (5 bases). The CDR3 loop spans 12 amino acids. Trimming took off 6 bases at V and 2 bases at J, with 7 bases between the two ends. Germline loops: CDR1 SEHNR, CDR2 FQNEAQ (reference sequence). DNA for the CDR3: TGTGCCAGCAGACAGGTACAAGAGACCCAGTACTTC. Its translation is CASRQVQETQYF.

A word on this clonotype: This could be a read error, since a much larger clone is one nucleotide away. The rearrangement joins TRBV2 to TRBJ1-4; D is uncertain. V lost 6 bases, J lost 3 bases, and 14 bases lay in between. The CDR3 runs 15 residues. Germline V gene lookup returns CDR1 SNHLY and CDR2 FYNNEI. The chain's CDR3 is CASREYWASNEKLFF. CDR3 nucleotides: TGTGCCAGCAGGGAATACTGGGCCTCTAATGAAAAACTGTTTTTT.

The chain has TRBV20-1 and TRBJ2-1; 7 nucleotides align to TRBD2. V trimming: 1 base; J trimming: 8 bases; junction bases outside the gene matches: 11. CDR1 DFQATT and CDR2 SNEGSKA come from the germline V gene (reference sequence). The CDR3 sequence is 15 residues long. CDR3 in DNA: TGCAGTGCTAGAGCGACGGCTGGGGGGGTCGATGAGCAGTTCTTC. Protein product: CSARATAGGVDEQFF.